This TCR beta chain was captured by sequencing in a study of blood T cells in healthy people across ages. Study-wide points: Per million T cells, TCR beta diversity dropped about linearly as age rose.

Regarding this clonotype: Its antigen remains unknown.

Then a second PCR, running about 6 to 12 cycles, was carried out with a sample-barcoded 5' primer and a J-beta primer mix. TCRdb called the 5' RACE reads again in MiXCR, with one record for every CDR3 protein. Of around 710,000 distinct CDR3 sequences listed, 43% were seen once; the top ten hold more than 20%. The ends lost 4 bases at V and 8 bases at J; junction bases unmatched: 10. This CDR3 is built from 15 residues. The source of this sequence is an older woman in good health. Sequenced: blood. V and J are TRBV12-3 or TRBV12-4 and TRBJ2-1; 8 bases are shared with TRBD2. CDR3 region: CASSSPPTSVHEQFF. The CDR3 nucleotides are TGTGCCAGCAGTTCCCCCCCGACTAGCGTACATGAGCAGTTCTTC.